Detailed here is one T cell receptor beta chain. The specificity of this receptor is unknown. No base-level quality is on record; no much larger clone is a single base apart. The sample originates from a study of blood T cell repertoires in COVID-19 (TCRdb year 2020). As for the study more broadly: Collaborator samples came from the United States, Italy and Spain and covered acute and convalescent phases of COVID-19. The material from the prospective study consisted of cDNA or gDNA derived from T cells, B-cell-depleted T cells, or PBMCs. The dataset comprised deeply sampled blood TCRbeta repertoires from subjects exposed to, actively infected with, or recovered from COVID-19. The repertoires were made available in a free public database intended to serve as a resource for research on the immune response to SARS-CoV-2. Samples came from the ongoing ImmuneRACE study (first 160 participants) plus 1,254 subjects from 6 global collaborators. The sample metadata nearly always contained a de-identified subject ID, COVID-19 status, age in years and sex. Where available, HLA class I and class II types were taken from metadata supplied by the sample provider and were not determined by assay-based typing. Beyond this particular receptor, the publication reports: The quantity of clinical and demographic metadata differed by source and by participant and was supplied without curation.

V is pared back by 2 bases and J by 7 bases, with 12 bases lying between the germline termini. Including the terminal cysteine and phenylalanine, the CDR3 comprises 14 residues. Only the CDR3 region is kept as DNA, spanning 42 bases read in frame from base 1. CDR1 MRHNA and CDR2 SNTAGT are derived from the germline V gene. Each collaborating institution followed its own protocols to collect whole blood in K2EDTA tubes. For TCRbeta analysis, collaborators shipped samples as frozen whole blood, isolated PBMCs, or DNA extracted from either of those sample types. The immunoSEQ Assay, a bias-controlled multiplex PCR, was used to amplify TCRbeta CDR3 regions from genomic DNA. The authors processed their data as follows. Nucleated cell counts per sample were estimated from amplification of reference gene primers within the assay. Sequence reads were collapsed and filtered to measure the absolute abundance of every unique TCRbeta CDR3 rearrangement. For each sample, productive Simpson clonality was calculated as the square root of Simpson's diversity index over productive rearrangements. TCRdb holds this immuneACCESS table with in-frame rearrangements only. Some clones are missing; in checked studies, unresolved V genes explain under half, and the rest has no known cause. V, J and clone size derive from that table, while D and trimming were established from the DNA sequence. A total of over 200,000 clones appear in this sample, 88% of them only once. About 0.74% of the sample comes from the top ten.

The receptor comes from a woman under 40 with acute or convalescent COVID-19. Sequencing was done on a sample of peripheral blood. The sequence links TRBV6-4 to TRBJ2-4, with a weak D call of TRBD2 (5 bases match). CDR3 reads: CASSDGPAANIQYF. The DNA sequence is TGTGCCAGCAGTGACGGGCCAGCGGCCAACATTCAGTACTTC.